Each of the 22 T cell receptor beta chains below was sequenced from the same sample in a study of T cell responses to AZD1222 COVID-19 vaccine. Using immunoSEQ multiplex PCR, the repertoire was profiled, and TCRdb retains in-frame clones only, with some absent. The data show under 200,000 clones, about 88% seen once. Sequenced here: peripheral blood, sampled on day 0 of AZD1222 vaccination. The receptors were gathered from an adult in good health.

The rearrangement links TRBV7-3 to TRBJ2-1; TRBD2 matches 8 bases. Germline trimming cut 5 bases from V and 6 bases from J; bases unmatched to any gene: 9. Germline values: CDR1 SGHTA, CDR2 FQGTGA. CDR3 length: 15 residues. As DNA, the CDR3 is TGTGCCAGCAGCCCTACCGGGACTAGATCCAATGAGCAGTTCTTC. As protein: CASSPTGTRSNEQFF.

V and J are TRBV27 and TRBJ1-2, with 9 bases lining up with TRBD1. This CDR3 contains 14 residues. Trimming at V came to 6 bases and at J to 5 bases, leaving 7 bases not matched to a gene. Germline assignment: CDR1 MNHEY and CDR2 SMNVEV (reference sequence). The CDR3 region has the DNA TGTGCCAGCAGGGGTACCGGGACAGGGTATGGCTACACCTTC. Protein product: CASRGTGTGYGYTF.

The chain carries TRBV11-2 and TRBJ2-3; D remains unclear. This CDR3 has 14 residues. The germline V and J ends were trimmed by 3 bases and 3 bases, with 10 bases remaining between them. Germline CDR1 is SGHAT and CDR2 is FQNNGV. CDR3 region: CASSLIAGTDTQYF. The CDR3 nucleotides are TGTGCCAGCAGCTTGATAGCCGGGACAGATACGCAGTATTTT.

The V and J genes are TRBV10-3 and TRBJ2-7; D unresolved. The V gene's germline CDR1 is ENHRY and CDR2 SYGVKD. Trimming removed 8 bases from V and 0 bases from J, with 11 bases in between. This CDR3 comprises 13 residues. The CDR3 sequence: CAISIGRSYEQYF. DNA of the CDR3: TGTGCCATCTCCATCGGTCGCTCCTACGAGCAGTACTTC.

The chain links TRBV5-4 to TRBJ2-1; 8 bases map to TRBD2. V trimming: 0 bases; J trimming: 1 base; junction bases outside the gene matches: 3. This CDR3 is 16 amino acids long. CDR1 and CDR2 (germline): SGHNT, YYREEE (reference sequence). The CDR3 reads CASSLGGRISYNEQFF. CDR3 coding DNA: TGTGCCAGCAGCTTGGGCGGGAGGATTTCCTACAATGAGCAGTTCTTC. Full variable domain (missing parts from reference TRBV5-4 and TRBJ2-1): ETGVTQSPTHLIKTRGQQVTLRCSSQSGHNTVSWYQQALGQGPQFIFQYYREEENGRGNFPPRFSGLQFPNYSSELNVNALELDDSALYLCASSLGGRISYNEQFFGPGTRLTVL.

V and J are TRBV18 and TRBJ2-3; D is perhaps TRBD1 or TRBD2 (5 bases each). The CDR3 runs 17 residues. V was trimmed by 3 bases and J by 0 bases, leaving 16 bases between them. Germline V gene sequence: CDR1 KGHSH, CDR2 LQKENI. The DNA of the CDR3 is TGTGCCAGCTCACCCCTCGCGAGGGGACGGAGCACAGATACGCAGTATTTT. Translation: CASSPLARGRSTDTQYF.

This chain joins TRBV19 and TRBJ2-7; D unresolved. Trimming took 3 bases from V and 5 from J, leaving 8 bases between them. CDR3 length equals 12 residues. The germline CDR1 and CDR2 sequences are LNHDA and SQIVND (reference sequence). The CDR3 bases are TGTGCCAGTAGTATTGGTCAGAACGAGCAGTACTTC. This sequence encodes CASSIGQNEQYF.

The V gene is TRBV28, the J gene TRBJ1-4; 11 positions match TRBD1. Germline assignment: CDR1 MDHEN and CDR2 SYDVKM. The CDR3 contains 16 residues. The V segment lost 7 bases and the J segment 8 bases; nucleotides outside the gene matches: 12. The CDR3 region is CASTKTPGQGEEKLFF. CDR3 in DNA: TGTGCCAGCACTAAAACCCCGGGACAGGGGGAAGAAAAACTGTTTTTT.

V and J are TRBV4-3 and TRBJ2-1; TRBD1 might be the D (5 bases). With 4 bases removed from V and 3 bases from J, the gap between germline ends came to 10 bases. The germline gives CDR1 LGHNA, CDR2 YSLEER. The CDR3 loop spans 14 amino acids. The chain's CDR3 is CASSPRRGYNEQFF. CDR3 coding DNA: TGCGCCAGCAGCCCACGAAGGGGCTACAATGAGCAGTTCTTC.

The rearrangement joins TRBV18 to TRBJ2-7, with a possible D match to TRBD1 (6 bases). The CDR3 totals 18 residues. Trimming stripped 3 bases from V and 2 bases from J, with 23 bases between. CDR1 KGHSH and CDR2 LQKENI come from the germline V gene. The CDR3 DNA is TGTGCCAGCTCACCTGTGTACGACAGGCCTACAGGAACCTACGAGCAGTACTTC. Residues: CASSPVYDRPTGTYEQYF.

This chain links TRBV18 with TRBJ2-2; tentative D call: TRBD1 (6 bases). CDR1 KGHSH and CDR2 LQKENI come from the germline V gene. This CDR3 comprises 16 residues. V was trimmed by 6 bases and J by 0 bases, leaving 14 bases between them. The CDR3 DNA follows: TGTGCCAGCTCTCCCAGGGGAAAGGCGAACACCGGGGAGCTGTTTTTT. Protein product: CASSPRGKANTGELFF.

The chain carries TRBV11-3 and TRBJ2-7; TRBD1 matches 8 bases. This CDR3 is built from 15 residues. Trimming cost V 1 base and J 3 bases; bases outside gene matches: 5. Germline assignment: CDR1 SGHNT and CDR2 YENEEA. In DNA form, the CDR3 reads TGTGCCAGCAGCTTAGCCCCGGGACAGGACTACGAGCAGTACTTC. Translating it yields CASSLAPGQDYEQYF. The whole variable domain, filled in from reference TRBV11-3 and TRBJ2-7, reads EAGVVQSPRYKIIEKKQPVAFWCNPISGHNTLYWYLQNLGQGPELLIRYENEEAVDDSQLPKDRFSAERLKGVDSTLKIQPAELGDSAVYLCASSLAPGQDYEQYFGPGTRLTVT.

V usage is TRBV11-2 and J usage is TRBJ2-2; maybe TRBD1 (5 bases). CDR3 length: 16 amino acids. Germline CDR1 and CDR2: SGHAT and FQNNGV. V was clipped by 1 base and J by 1 base, with 10 bases between them. In nucleotides, the CDR3 is TGTGCCAGCAGCTTAGTAGGCAGGGAGAACACCGGGGAGCTGTTTTTT. Translating it yields CASSLVGRENTGELFF.

This clone is a singleton in its sample. The chain combines TRBV29-1 with TRBJ2-1, with no clear D. Germline loops: CDR1 SQVTM, CDR2 ANQGSEA. The CDR3 sequence is 13 residues long. Between the trimmed V and J ends, which lost 3 bases and 8 bases, there was a span of 14 bases. The CDR3: CSVERLGDHEQFF. The DNA for the CDR3 is TGCAGCGTTGAGCGTCTTGGGGATCATGAGCAGTTCTTC.

CDR3 region: CASSPRESNEKLFF. Here the CDR3 DNA reads TGTGCCAGCTCACCACGTGAGTCTAATGAAAAACTGTTTTTT. The chain couples TRBV18 to TRBJ1-4; D is unclear. The CDR3 covers 14 residues. Deletions cut 1 base from V and 3 bases from J, with 6 bases between. CDR1 and CDR2 from the germline V gene are KGHSH and LQKENI.

CDR3 protein: CAAQGATEAFF. The CDR3 bases are TGTGCCGCCCAGGGGGCTACTGAAGCTTTCTTT. The rearrangement links TRBV19 to TRBJ1-1, with 8 bases lining up with TRBD1. J gave up 5 bases and V 11 bases, and 4 bases lay outside the gene matches. Germline values: CDR1 LNHDA, CDR2 SQIVND (reference sequence). CDR3 length: 11 residues. Complete variable domain (other parts from reference TRBV19 and TRBJ1-1): DGGITQSPKYLFRKEGQNVTLSCEQNLNHDAMYWYRQDPGQGLRLIYYSQIVNDFQKGDIAEGYSVSREKKESFPLTVTSAQKNPTAFYLCAAQGATEAFFGQGTRLTVV.

The chain recombines TRBV28 with TRBJ1-1, with TRBD1 matching 7 bases. Germline CDR1 MDHEN, CDR2 SYDVKM. V trimming: 4 bases; J trimming: 1 base; junction bases outside the gene matches: 15. The CDR3 totals 18 residues. The chain's CDR3 is CASSSAAPGQDQNTEAFF. The CDR3 nucleotides read TGTGCCAGCAGTTCTGCCGCGCCTGGACAGGATCAGAACACTGAAGCTTTCTTT.

V gene TRBV28 combines with J gene TRBJ1-2; TRBD1 aligns across 8 bases. Germline-derived CDR1 and CDR2 are MDHEN and SYDVKM. The V gene end was trimmed by 6 bases and the J gene end by 7 bases; junction bases not matched to a gene: 7. The CDR3 covers 13 residues. CDR3: CASRQQGAGGYTF. The CDR3 DNA is TGTGCCAGCAGACAGCAGGGGGCTGGTGGCTACACCTTC.

V and J are TRBV7-8 and TRBJ2-2; a possible D gene is TRBD2 (5 bases). The CDR3 covers 16 residues. The germline V gene has CDR1 SGHVS and CDR2 FQNEAQ. The ends were cut back, 4 bases at V and 7 bases at J, with 19 bases in the middle. CDR3 nucleotide sequence: TGTGCCAGCAGCTCAGCAGCCCCGCGGGTACACGGGGAGCTGTTTTTT. It translates to CASSSAAPRVHGELFF.

The chain has TRBV13 and TRBJ1-2; D gene ambiguous. This CDR3 region has 14 residues. Germline CDR1 and CDR2: PRHDT and FYEKMQ (reference sequence). Trimming removed 0 bases at V and 2 bases at J, with 7 bases between. In nucleotides, the CDR3 is TGTGCCAGCAGCTTAGGCCCGGGGAACTATGGCTACACCTTC. It specifies CASSLGPGNYGYTF.

The chain joins TRBV24-1 to TRBJ2-5; tentatively, D is TRBD1 (6 bases). The CDR3 length is 15 residues. The V end lost 4 bases, the J end lost 1 base, and 12 bases lay between the germline ends. The V gene's germline CDR1 is KGHDR and CDR2 SFDVKD. CDR3 loop: CATSDRQAFQETQYF. In DNA, the CDR3 is TGTGCCACCAGTGACCGACAGGCGTTCCAAGAGACCCAGTACTTC.

The J gene is TRBJ2-7, the V gene TRBV7-2; weak D call: TRBD1 (5 bases). V lost 7 bases and J lost 3, with 19 bases in between. This CDR3 region has 15 residues. Looked up from germline, CDR1 is SGHTA and CDR2 is FQGNSA. CDR3 nucleotide sequence: TGTGCCAGCAACCCCCAGATGGGGCGAGACTACGAGCAGTACTTC. This gives the protein CASNPQMGRDYEQYF.